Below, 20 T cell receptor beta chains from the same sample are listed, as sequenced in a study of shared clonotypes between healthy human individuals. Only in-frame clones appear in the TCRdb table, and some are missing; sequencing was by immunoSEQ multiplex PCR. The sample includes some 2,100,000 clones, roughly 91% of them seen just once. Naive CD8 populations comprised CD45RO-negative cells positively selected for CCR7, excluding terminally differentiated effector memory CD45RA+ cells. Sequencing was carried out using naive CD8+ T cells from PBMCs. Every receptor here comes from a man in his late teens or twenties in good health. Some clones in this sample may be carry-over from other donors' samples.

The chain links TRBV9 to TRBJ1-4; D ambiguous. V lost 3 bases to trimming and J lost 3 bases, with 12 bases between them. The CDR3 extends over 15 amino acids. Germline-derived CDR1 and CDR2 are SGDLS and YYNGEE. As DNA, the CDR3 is TGTGCCAGCAGCGATGGAGGCGGCCCTAATGAAAAACTGTTTTTT. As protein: CASSDGGGPNEKLFF.

The CDR3 region has the DNA TGTGCCAGCAGTTTTACAGCTAGCACAGATACGCAGTATTTT. This translates into CASSFTASTDTQYF. The chain has TRBV27 and TRBJ2-3, with D uncertain. The CDR3 has 14 amino acids. Germline loops: CDR1 MNHEY, CDR2 SMNVEV (reference sequence). V was cut by 3 bases and J by 0 bases, with 7 bases left in between.

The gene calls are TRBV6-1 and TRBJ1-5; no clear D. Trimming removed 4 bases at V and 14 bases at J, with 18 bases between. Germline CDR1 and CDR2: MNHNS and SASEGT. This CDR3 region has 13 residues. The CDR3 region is CASSVSSWVLEHF. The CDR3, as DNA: TGTGCCAGCAGTGTATCCTCTTGGGTTTTAGAGCATTTT.

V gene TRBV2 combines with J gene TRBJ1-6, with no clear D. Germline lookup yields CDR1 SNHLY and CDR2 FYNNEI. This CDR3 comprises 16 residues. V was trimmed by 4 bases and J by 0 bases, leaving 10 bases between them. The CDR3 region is CASSGARASYNSPLHF. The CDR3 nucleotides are TGTGCCAGCAGTGGGGCCAGAGCCTCCTATAATTCACCCCTCCACTTT.

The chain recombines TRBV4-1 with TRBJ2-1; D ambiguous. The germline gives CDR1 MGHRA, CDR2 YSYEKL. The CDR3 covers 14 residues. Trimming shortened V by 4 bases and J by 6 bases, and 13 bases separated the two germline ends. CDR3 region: CASSPTSSPNEQFF. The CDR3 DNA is TGCGCCAGCAGCCCCACGTCCTCCCCCAATGAGCAGTTCTTC.

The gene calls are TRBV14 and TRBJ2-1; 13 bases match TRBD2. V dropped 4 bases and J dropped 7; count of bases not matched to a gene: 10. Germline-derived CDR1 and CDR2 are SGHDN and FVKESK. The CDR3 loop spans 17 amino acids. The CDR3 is CASSLLAGGPLGNEQFF. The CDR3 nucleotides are TGTGCCAGCAGCCTACTAGCGGGAGGGCCTCTTGGGAATGAGCAGTTCTTC.

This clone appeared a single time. CDR3 loop: CASSTRGQGMSETQYF. The CDR3 region has the DNA TGTGCCAGCAGCACTAGGGGACAGGGTATGAGTGAGACCCAGTACTTC. The J gene is TRBJ2-5, the V gene TRBV7-9; 9 positions agree with TRBD1. J was trimmed by 5 bases and V by 5 bases; bases with no gene match: 12. This CDR3 is 16 amino acids long. Germline V gives CDR1 SEHNR, CDR2 FQNEAQ (reference sequence). Complete variable domain (other parts from reference TRBV7-9 and TRBJ2-5): DTGVSQNPRHKITKRGQNVTFRCDPISEHNRLYWYRQTLGQGPEFLTYFQNEAQLEKSRLLSDRFSAERPKGSFSTLEIQRTEQGDSAMYLCASSTRGQGMSETQYFGPGTRLLVL.

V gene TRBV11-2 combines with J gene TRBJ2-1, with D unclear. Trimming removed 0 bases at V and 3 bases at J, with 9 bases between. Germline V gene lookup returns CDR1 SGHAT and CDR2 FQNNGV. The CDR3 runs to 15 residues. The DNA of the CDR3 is TGTGCCAGCAGCTTAGAGGTAGTAATCTACAATGAGCAGTTCTTC. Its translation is CASSLEVVIYNEQFF.

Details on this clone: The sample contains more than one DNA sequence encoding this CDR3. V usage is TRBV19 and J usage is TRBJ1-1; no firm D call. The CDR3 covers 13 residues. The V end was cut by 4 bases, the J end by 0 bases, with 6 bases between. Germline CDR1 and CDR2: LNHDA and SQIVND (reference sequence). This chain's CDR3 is CASSRAMNTEAFF. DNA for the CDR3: TGTGCCAGTAGTAGGGCTATGAACACTGAAGCTTTCTTT.

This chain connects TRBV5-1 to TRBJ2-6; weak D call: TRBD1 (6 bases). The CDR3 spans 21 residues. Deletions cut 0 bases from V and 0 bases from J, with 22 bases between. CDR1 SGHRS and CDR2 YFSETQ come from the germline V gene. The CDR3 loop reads CASSLDWQGKSKLSGANVLTF. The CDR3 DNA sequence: TGCGCCAGCAGCTTGGATTGGCAGGGGAAATCCAAACTCTCTGGGGCCAACGTCCTGACTTTC. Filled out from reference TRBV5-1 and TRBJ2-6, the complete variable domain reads KAGVTQTPRYLIKTRGQQVTLSCSPISGHRSVSWYQQTPGQGLQFLFEYFSETQRNKGNFPGRFSGRQFSNSRSEMNVSTLELGDSALYLCASSLDWQGKSKLSGANVLTFGAGSRLTVL.

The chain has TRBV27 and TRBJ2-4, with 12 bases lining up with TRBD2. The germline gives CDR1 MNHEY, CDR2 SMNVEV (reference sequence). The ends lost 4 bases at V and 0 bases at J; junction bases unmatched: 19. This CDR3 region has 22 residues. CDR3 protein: CASSSLAGGITHRGKAKNIQYF. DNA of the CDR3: TGTGCCAGCAGTTCACTAGCGGGGGGTATCACCCACCGAGGAAAAGCCAAAAACATTCAGTACTTC.

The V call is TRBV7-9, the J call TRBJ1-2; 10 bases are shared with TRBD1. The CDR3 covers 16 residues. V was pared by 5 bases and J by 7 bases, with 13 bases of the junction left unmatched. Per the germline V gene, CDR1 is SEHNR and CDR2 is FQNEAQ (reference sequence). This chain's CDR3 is CASSPARGTGESGYTF. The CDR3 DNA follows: TGTGCCAGCAGCCCTGCGAGAGGGACAGGGGAATCTGGCTACACCTTC.

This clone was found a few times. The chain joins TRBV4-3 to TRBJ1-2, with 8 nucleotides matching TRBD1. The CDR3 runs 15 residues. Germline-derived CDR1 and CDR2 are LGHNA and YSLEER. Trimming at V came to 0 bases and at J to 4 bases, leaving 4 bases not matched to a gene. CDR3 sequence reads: CASSQEAGTGYGYTF. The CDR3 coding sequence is TGCGCCAGCAGCCAAGAGGCCGGGACAGGCTATGGCTACACCTTC.

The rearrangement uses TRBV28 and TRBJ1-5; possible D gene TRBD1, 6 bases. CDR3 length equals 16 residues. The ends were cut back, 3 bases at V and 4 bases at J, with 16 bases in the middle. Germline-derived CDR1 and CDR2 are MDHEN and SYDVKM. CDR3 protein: CASSFSLQGTNQPQHF. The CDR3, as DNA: TGTGCCAGCAGTTTCTCTTTACAGGGTACTAATCAGCCCCAGCATTTT.

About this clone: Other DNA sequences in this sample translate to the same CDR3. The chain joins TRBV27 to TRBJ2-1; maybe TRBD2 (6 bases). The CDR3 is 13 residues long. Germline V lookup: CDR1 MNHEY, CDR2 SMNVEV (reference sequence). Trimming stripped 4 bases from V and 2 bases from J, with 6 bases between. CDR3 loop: CASSSSAYNEQFF. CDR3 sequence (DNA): TGTGCCAGCAGTTCTAGCGCCTACAATGAGCAGTTCTTC.

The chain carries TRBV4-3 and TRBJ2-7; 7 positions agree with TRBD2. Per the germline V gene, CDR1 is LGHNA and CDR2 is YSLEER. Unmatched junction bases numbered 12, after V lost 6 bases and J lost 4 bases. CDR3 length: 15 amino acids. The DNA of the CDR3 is TGCGCCAGCAGTCCTGCGGGAGCAGCCGGTTACGAGCAGTACTTC. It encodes CASSPAGAAGYEQYF.

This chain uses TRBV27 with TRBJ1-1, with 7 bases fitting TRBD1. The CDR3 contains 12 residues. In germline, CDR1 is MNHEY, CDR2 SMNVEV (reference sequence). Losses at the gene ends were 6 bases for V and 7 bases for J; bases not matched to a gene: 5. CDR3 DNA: TGTGCCAGCAGCACCCGGGACAGTGAAGCTTTCTTT. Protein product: CASSTRDSEAFF.

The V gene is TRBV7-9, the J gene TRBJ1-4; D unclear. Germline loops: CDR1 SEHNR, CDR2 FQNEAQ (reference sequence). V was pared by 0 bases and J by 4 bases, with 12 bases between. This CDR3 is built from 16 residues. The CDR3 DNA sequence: TGTGCCAGCAGCTTAGCTATAAGGGCCGATAATGAAAAACTGTTTTTT. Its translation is CASSLAIRADNEKLFF.

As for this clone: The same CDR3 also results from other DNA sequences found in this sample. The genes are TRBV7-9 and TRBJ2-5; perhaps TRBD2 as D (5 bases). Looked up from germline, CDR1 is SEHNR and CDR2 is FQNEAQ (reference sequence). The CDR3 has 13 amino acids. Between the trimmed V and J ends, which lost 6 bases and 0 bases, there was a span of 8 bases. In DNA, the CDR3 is TGTGCCAGCAGTTCCGGGGACCAAGAGACCCAGTACTTC. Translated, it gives CASSSGDQETQYF.

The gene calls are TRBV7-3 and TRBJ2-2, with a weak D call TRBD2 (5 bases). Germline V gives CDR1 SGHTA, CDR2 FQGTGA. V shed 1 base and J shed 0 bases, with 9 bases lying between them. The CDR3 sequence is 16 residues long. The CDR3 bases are TGTGCCAGCAGCTTAAGGAGCGGCGCGAACACCGGGGAGCTGTTTTTT. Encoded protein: CASSLRSGANTGELFF.